The 8 T cell receptor beta chains presented below share a single source sample, sequenced in a study of cytomegalovirus exposure and HLA in healthy donors. PCR was performed using 60 Vbeta and 13 Jbeta primers. Method: immunoSEQ multiplex PCR; TCRdb's copy keeps in-frame clones and lacks some. The sample shows fewer than 150,000 clones, 73% of them seen only once. The sequencing sample was made of PBMCs. The receptors were gathered from a human donor in good health.

In this sample, this clone turned up a few times. The chain employs TRBV9 and TRBJ2-1; TRBD2 matches 10 bases. V lost 4 bases, J lost 5 bases, and 6 bases stayed unmatched. The CDR3 totals 15 residues. Per the germline V gene, CDR1 is SGDLS and CDR2 is YYNGEE. The CDR3 DNA is TGTGCCAGCAGCCTCGGGACTAGCGCTAACAATGAGCAGTTCTTC. It encodes CASSLGTSANNEQFF.

This rearrangement joins TRBV27 to TRBJ1-2, with D possibly TRBD1 on 5 matching bases. Trimming took off 5 bases at V and 0 bases at J, with 7 bases between the two ends. Germline V CDR1 and CDR2: MNHEY, SMNVEV (reference sequence). The CDR3 totals 13 residues. Here the CDR3 reads CASSQTANYGYTF. The CDR3 DNA sequence: TGTGCCAGCAGTCAGACAGCTAACTATGGCTACACCTTC.

The V call is TRBV29-1, the J call TRBJ1-1; D is undetermined. V was pared by 3 bases and J by 4 bases, with 9 bases between. Germline CDR1 reads SQVTM; CDR2 reads ANQGSEA. CDR3 length equals 12 residues. The CDR3 DNA is TGCAGCGTTGATTCTGGCAGCACTGAAGCTTTCTTT. Amino acids: CSVDSGSTEAFF.

J is TRBJ1-5 and V is TRBV21-1; the tabulated D call, TRBD1, remains unverified against the DNA. TRBV21-1 corresponds to a pseudogene. This CDR3 spans 16 amino acids. The CDR3 DNA reads TGTGCCAGCAGCAAAGGGGGAGGGACAGGGGTCCAGCCCCAGCATTTT. It specifies CASSKGGGTGVQPQHF.

A remark on this clone: A far bigger clonotype differs at one base, so this is likely a read error. The V and J genes are TRBV6-6 and TRBJ2-1; D may be TRBD2 (5 bases). The CDR3 runs to 10 residues. Germline V gene data show CDR1 as MNHNY and CDR2 as SVGAGI (reference sequence). With 7 bases removed from V and 9 bases from J, the gap between germline ends came to 7 bases. In DNA form, the CDR3 reads TGTGCCAGCACGGGGTTTGAGCAGTTCTTC. It encodes CASTGFEQFF.

J is TRBJ2-5 and V is TRBV19; 11 nucleotides align to TRBD1. V lost 6 bases and J lost 5; bases outside the gene matches: 8. Germline CDR1 reads LNHDA; CDR2 reads SQIVND (reference sequence). The CDR3 is made up of 15 amino acids. The CDR3 DNA follows: TGTGCCAGTAGGTGGACAGGGGGCTCGGTGGAGACCCAGTACTTC. The encoded protein is CASRWTGGSVETQYF. Together with reference TRBV19 and TRBJ2-5, the CDR3 gives the full variable domain: DGGITQSPKYLFRKEGQNVTLSCEQNLNHDAMYWYRQDPGQGLRLIYYSQIVNDFQKGDIAEGYSVSREKKESFPLTVTSAQKNPTAFYLCASRWTGGSVETQYFGPGTRLLVL.

The chain recombines TRBV7-9 with TRBJ1-1, with TRBD1 identical over 9 bases. Trimming at V came to 1 base and at J to 7 bases, leaving 4 bases not matched to a gene. CDR1 is SEHNR and CDR2 is FQNEAQ in the germline V gene (reference sequence). CDR3 length: 14 residues. The CDR3 protein is CASSLGDRVSEAFF. The CDR3 coding sequence is TGTGCCAGCAGCTTAGGGGACAGGGTTAGTGAAGCTTTCTTT.

This rearrangement joins TRBV5-4 to TRBJ1-5, with TRBD1 matching 11 bases. V was clipped by 4 bases and J by 4 bases; unmatched bases: 4. This CDR3 spans 15 amino acids. Per germline, CDR1 SGHNT and CDR2 YYREEE (reference sequence). CDR3 protein: CASSPGTGGNQPQHF. The CDR3 DNA sequence: TGTGCCAGCAGCCCCGGGACAGGGGGAAATCAGCCCCAGCATTTT.